One sample yielded the 21 T cell receptor beta chains listed below, sequenced in a study of radiotherapy plus CTLA-4 blockade in lung cancer. Assay used: immunoSEQ multiplex PCR; TCRdb lists only in-frame clones, some missing. The sample has 86,000 or so clones; about 78% are singletons. The sequencing here drew on peripheral blood, taken from a patient treated with radiotherapy plus ipilimumab. The receptors shown here come from a human donor with non-small cell lung cancer who had a partial response to radiotherapy plus ipilimumab. Some clones in this sample may be carry-over from other donors' samples.

The J gene is TRBJ2-1, the V gene TRBV11-2; D is unresolved. The CDR3 runs to 13 residues. Trimming cost V 3 bases and J 3 bases, with 6 bases left between them. Germline loops: CDR1 SGHAT, CDR2 FQNNGV. Here the CDR3 reads CASSFSLYNEQFF. As DNA, the CDR3 is TGTGCCAGCAGCTTTTCTCTCTACAATGAGCAGTTCTTC.

The chain couples TRBV5-1 to TRBJ1-5; D might be TRBD1 (5 bases). V lost 0 bases to trimming and J lost 3 bases, with 7 bases between them. The length of the CDR3 is 14 residues. In germline, CDR1 is SGHRS, CDR2 YFSETQ. The CDR3 protein is CASSLGTFNQPQHF. The CDR3 DNA is TGCGCCAGCAGCTTGGGGACATTCAATCAGCCCCAGCATTTT.

The chain uses TRBV30 and TRBJ1-6, with D unresolved. The germline V gene encodes CDR1 GTSNPN and CDR2 SVGIG (reference sequence). V lost 0 bases and J 8 bases, leaving 5 bases between the germline ends. The CDR3 spans 12 residues. Written as DNA, the CDR3 is TGTGCCTGGAGTGTACTACATTCACCCCTCCACTTT. Translation gives CAWSVLHSPLHF.

The genes are TRBV5-4 and TRBJ2-5; 14 bases align to TRBD2. In germline, CDR1 is SGHNT, CDR2 YYREEE (reference sequence). Trimming at V came to 3 bases and at J to 9 bases, leaving 7 bases not matched to a gene. CDR3 size: 15 residues. CDR3 sequence: CASSSRTSGGSPQYF. CDR3 sequence (DNA): TGTGCCAGCAGCTCCCGGACTAGCGGGGGGTCACCCCAGTACTTC.

The J gene is TRBJ1-3, the V gene TRBV28; D remains unclear. The CDR3 runs 15 residues. Germline CDR1 reads MDHEN; CDR2 reads SYDVKM. V lost 9 bases and J 2 bases, leaving 17 bases between the germline ends. The CDR3 DNA sequence: TGTGCCAGTACTATCTCAGAGGGTCCTGGAAACACCATATATTTT. Its translation is CASTISEGPGNTIYF.

A remark on this clone: This specimen includes other DNA sequences encoding the same CDR3. The chain is built from TRBV18 and TRBJ1-5; 7 positions agree with TRBD1. The CDR3 sequence is 13 residues long. Germline-derived CDR1 and CDR2 are KGHSH and LQKENI. The V and J ends lost 3 bases and 5 bases, in that order; junction bases with no gene match: 1. The DNA of the CDR3 is TGTGCCAGCTCACCCGGACAGGATCAGCCCCAGCATTTT. This sequence encodes CASSPGQDQPQHF.

The chain employs TRBV23-1 and TRBJ1-4; 8 nucleotides line up with TRBD1. TRBV23-1 is marked as an open reading frame, function uncertain. Trimming removed 0 bases from V and 15 bases from J; junction bases left unmatched: 12. This CDR3 comprises 15 residues. This chain's CDR3 is CASSQSRQGALVVFF. DNA of the CDR3: TGCGCCAGCAGTCAATCACGGCAGGGGGCGCTCGTAGTGTTTTTT.

This rearrangement joins TRBV28 to TRBJ2-7; tentatively, D is TRBD1 (5 bases). Germline V gives CDR1 MDHEN, CDR2 SYDVKM. The CDR3 loop spans 16 amino acids. V was shortened by 6 bases and J by 1 base, with 19 bases between the two germline ends. The CDR3 DNA follows: TGTGCCAGCAGACAGGTGGTTGCCTTGCGGTCCTACGAGCAGTACTTC. This translates into CASRQVVALRSYEQYF.

The gene calls are TRBV28 and TRBJ2-5, with D possibly TRBD1 on 6 matching bases. The DNA end favors TRBJ2-7, so the J call may be wrong. There are 14 residues in the CDR3. Germline values: CDR1 MDHEN, CDR2 SYDVKM. The CDR3 loop is CASRYPGQTYEQYF. CDR3 bases: TGTGCCAGCAGGTACCCGGGACAAACTTACGAGCAGTACTTC.

This CDR3 reads CASSAGTASPVYEQYF. The CDR3 nucleotides are TGTGCCAGCAGCGCCGGGACAGCGAGCCCGGTCTACGAGCAGTACTTC. The J gene is TRBJ2-7, the V gene TRBV5-4; 7 bases are a match to TRBD1. J gave up 3 bases and V 4 bases, and 13 bases lay outside the gene matches. Germline-derived CDR1 and CDR2 are SGHNT and YYREEE (reference sequence). The CDR3 contains 16 residues.

This clone was detected a few times. J is TRBJ1-5 and V is TRBV28, with 10 bases that match TRBD1. The CDR3 has 15 amino acids. Looked up from germline, CDR1 is MDHEN and CDR2 is SYDVKM. The ends lost 6 bases at V and 1 base at J; junction bases unmatched: 3. Here the CDR3 DNA reads TGTGCCAGCAGGCGGACAGGGGGAAGCAATCAGCCCCAGCATTTT. It specifies CASRRTGGSNQPQHF.

V usage is TRBV5-1 and J usage is TRBJ2-2; 7 bases fit TRBD1. The CDR3 length is 15 residues. V lost 2 bases and J lost 6; bases outside the gene matches: 7. Germline CDR1 SGHRS, CDR2 YFSETQ. CDR3 sequence reads: CASSFNLGQAGELFF. DNA of the CDR3: TGCGCCAGCAGCTTCAACCTTGGACAGGCCGGGGAGCTGTTTTTT.

The chain uses TRBV5-6 and TRBJ1-2; 7 bases are a match to TRBD1. This CDR3 contains 15 residues. Germline trimming cut 1 base from V and 6 bases from J; bases unmatched to any gene: 9. The V gene's germline CDR1 is SGHDT and CDR2 YYEEEE. The CDR3 DNA reads as TGTGCCAGCAGCTTGTGGGACAGAGGGGGCGATGGCTACACCTTC. Its protein is CASSLWDRGGDGYTF.

The chain is built from TRBV27 and TRBJ1-1; no definite D call. V was cut by 4 bases and J by 0 bases, with 18 bases left in between. The CDR3 sequence is 17 residues long. The germline V gene has CDR1 MNHEY and CDR2 SMNVEV (reference sequence). The CDR3 DNA reads as TGTGCCAGCAGTTCGCCCTGGTCCCGGGGTCTGAACACTGAAGCTTTCTTT. As protein: CASSSPWSRGLNTEAFF.

The chain recombines TRBV6-5 with TRBJ2-1, with a possible D match to TRBD2 (6 bases). The CDR3 runs to 14 residues. Germline CDR1 and CDR2: MNHEY and SVGAGI. Trimming pared 4 bases from V and 7 bases from J, leaving 14 bases between. This CDR3 reads CASSSTFGGNEQFF. CDR3 coding DNA: TGTGCCAGCAGTTCCACTTTCGGGGGAAATGAGCAGTTCTTC.

This clone turned up a few times. The J gene is TRBJ2-3, the V gene TRBV16; D gene uncertain. This CDR3 has 13 amino acids. Looked up from germline, CDR1 is KGHSY and CDR2 is FQNENV. V was trimmed by 4 bases and J by 0 bases, leaving 5 bases between them. The CDR3 DNA sequence: TGTGCCAGCAGCCTGAGGAGCACAGATACGCAGTATTTT. This translates into CASSLRSTDTQYF.

This clone was seen a single time. The chain recombines TRBV5-1 with TRBJ1-4, with TRBD1 matching 9 bases. The V gene's germline CDR1 is SGHRS and CDR2 YFSETQ. CDR3 length equals 15 residues. Trimming took 0 bases from V and 6 from J; bases not matched to a gene: 3. CDR3 residues: CASSLEGQGYEKLFF. Here the CDR3 DNA reads TGCGCCAGCAGCTTGGAGGGACAGGGATATGAAAAACTGTTTTTT.

The chain employs TRBV6-1 and TRBJ2-7, with D possibly being TRBD2 (5 bases). This CDR3 comprises 12 residues. Germline V gene lookup returns CDR1 MNHNS and CDR2 SASEGT. V gave up 10 bases and J gave up 0 bases, with 10 bases separating them. CDR3 sequence reads: CATRGSSYEQYF. The CDR3 DNA reads as TGTGCCACCCGAGGGAGCTCCTACGAGCAGTACTTC.

This clone was recorded once. The DNA of the CDR3 is TGTGCCAGCAGCCGGACAGGGAGGAATGAAAAACTGTTTTTT. Protein: CASSRTGRNEKLFF. The chain links TRBV7-2 to TRBJ1-4, with 8 bases matching TRBD1. Germline CDR1 is SGHTA and CDR2 is FQGNSA. The CDR3 has 14 residues. The V gene end was trimmed by 5 bases and the J gene end by 5 bases; junction bases not matched to a gene: 4. Full variable domain (outside the CDR3, taken from reference TRBV7-2 and TRBJ1-4): GAGVSQSPSNKVTEKGKDVELRCDPISGHTALYWYRQSLGQGLEFLIYFQGNSAPDKSGLPSDRFSAERTGGSVSTLTIQRTQQEDSAVYLCASSRTGRNEKLFFGSGTQLSVL.

The V and J genes are TRBV12-5 and TRBJ2-3, with 7 positions matching TRBD1. V lost 6 bases, J lost 2 bases, and 5 bases stayed unmatched. CDR1 LGHNT and CDR2 FRNRAP come from the germline V gene. The CDR3 sequence is 14 residues long. CDR3: CASGRDSHTDTQYF. The CDR3 coding sequence is TGTGCTAGTGGCAGGGACAGCCACACAGATACGCAGTATTTT.

The genes are TRBV28 and TRBJ2-3; 7 bases line up with TRBD2. With 1 base clipped from V and 4 bases from J, the junction kept 11 bases outside the gene matches. The CDR3 extends over 17 amino acids. Germline CDR1 reads MDHEN; CDR2 reads SYDVKM. CDR3 loop: CASSLYLRGRVADTQYF. DNA of the CDR3: TGTGCCAGCAGTTTATATCTGCGGGGGAGAGTAGCAGATACGCAGTATTTT.